This TCR beta chain comes out of a study of blood T cells in healthy people across ages. Study-wide findings and caveats: Estimates based on one million T cells were treated as lower bounds.

The CDR3 loop spans 13 amino acids. Trimming cost V 6 bases and J 9 bases; bases outside gene matches: 4. With regard to this clonotype: Antigen: not known.

Using a J-beta primer mix together with a sample-barcoded 5' primer, a second PCR was run for 7 to 11 cycles. TCRdb recomputed calls from the 5' RACE reads with MiXCR, one row per CDR3 protein. Of some 1,800,000 distinct CDR3 sequences detected, roughly two fifths appear once; the ten largest clones hold around 23%. The chain has TRBV12-3 or TRBV12-4 and TRBJ1-6; 8 nucleotides align to TRBD1. Input material: blood. The origin of this receptor is a human donor in good health. CDR3 amino acids: CASRPTGASPLHF. CDR3 DNA: TGTGCCAGCAGACCGACAGGGGCTTCACCCCTCCACTTT.